In this sample, the clone carrying this T cell receptor beta chain turned up a few times. What it binds is unknown. The entry originates in a study of molecular identifiers for immune sequencing clone quantification. Study results and caveats: Clonotypes topping 20 RNA copies carried over 98% of effector molecules but under 1% of naive ones.

The CDR3 runs to 14 residues. CDR1 and CDR2 from the germline V gene are SQVTM and ANQGSEA. Between the trimmed V and J ends, which lost 0 bases and 5 bases, there was a span of 14 bases. Listed TCR primers and previously described methods were used for bulk TCR libraries. One entry per CDR3 protein, called by TCRdb with MiXCR from the PCR reads. The data contain approximately 320,000 distinct CDR3 sequences, roughly 24% of them seen just once; the ten biggest clones take up 0.65% to 0.95%. The receptor was derived from a human donor in good health. Some libraries in this study had Jurkat cell RNA spiked in. The V gene is TRBV29-1, the J gene TRBJ2-7; D is undetermined. The sample was naive CD8+ T cells from blood, with Jurkat cell RNA spiked in. Subset indicated: FACS-sorted CD8+CD4-CCR7+CD45RA+ naive T cells. The CDR3 spells CSVEDQRVGNEQYF. In DNA form, the CDR3 reads TGCAGCGTTGAAGATCAGCGAGTGGGAAACGAGCAGTACTTC.